This TCR beta chain came from a study of identical twins. General study results and limits: Analyses of zero insertions could be partly confounded by invariant MAIT and iNKT cells.

Template switching supplied a universal primer site; unique molecular identifiers were carried on the cDNA. TCRdb called the 5' RACE reads again in MiXCR, with one record for every CDR3 protein. The sample consists of hundreds of thousands of distinct CDR3 sequences, around 6.6% of them appearing once. A remark on this clonotype: Its target is unknown.

The CDR3 sequence is 17 residues long. From germline, CDR1 is LNHNV and CDR2 YYDKDF (reference sequence). The ends were cut back, 0 bases at V and 0 bases at J, with 14 bases in the middle. These records were also assigned to another study, of yellow fever vaccine responses in identical twins. That source notes: On the reported evidence, twins' vaccine T cell responses seemed partly convergent and partly personalized.

This TCR was sampled from a woman aged 18-35 years in good health. The sequenced sample was memory (CD45RO+) T cells sorted from blood. This chain links TRBV15 with TRBJ2-5; possibly TRBD2 for D (5 bases). The CDR3 region is CATSRERVSRNQETQYF. As DNA, the CDR3 is TGTGCCACCAGCAGAGAGAGGGTTAGCAGAAACCAAGAGACCCAGTACTTC.